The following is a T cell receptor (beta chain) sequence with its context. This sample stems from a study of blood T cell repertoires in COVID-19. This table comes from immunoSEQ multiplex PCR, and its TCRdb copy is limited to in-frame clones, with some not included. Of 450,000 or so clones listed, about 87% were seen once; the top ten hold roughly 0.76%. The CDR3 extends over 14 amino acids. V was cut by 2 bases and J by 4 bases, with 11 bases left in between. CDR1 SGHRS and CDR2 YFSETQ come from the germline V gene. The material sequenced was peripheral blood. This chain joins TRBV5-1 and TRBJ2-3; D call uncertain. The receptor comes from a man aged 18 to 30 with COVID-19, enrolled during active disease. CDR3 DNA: TGCGCCAGCAGCTTCGGGTGGTCACCAGATACGCAGTATTTT. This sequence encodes CASSFGWSPDTQYF.